These T cell receptor beta chains were read from a single sample in a study of siplizumab effects on memory and regulatory T cells. Profiled with immunoSEQ multiplex PCR; TCRdb holds only in-frame clones, not every one. The data show approximately 98,000 clones, around 94% seen once. Sequenced input: non-Treg CD4+ T cells sorted from blood. The origin of the receptors is a human donor in good health. Each CDR3 is given with its conserved first and last residue. Each record gives: J gene, clone size, V gene, D gene, CDR3 DNA, CDR3 protein. D genes are given only for firm matches. Only part of the rows carry a size: once, few, many, or a class if the clone is expanded.

>TRBJ1-5|.|TRBV29-1|.
TGCAGCGTTGAGTTGAATAGCAATCAGCCCCAGCATTTT
CSVELNSNQPQHF
>TRBJ2-1|.|TRBV28|.
TGTGCCAGCAGTTTGGGCGTCGCCCAGCAGTTCTTC
CASSLGVAQQFF
>TRBJ1-4|.|TRBV10-3|.
TGTGCCACAGGGGTGGAGGAATACGAAAAACTGTTTTTT
CATGVEEYEKLFF
>TRBJ1-2|.|TRBV20-1|.
TGCAGTGCTAGAGATAACTATGGCTACACCTTC
CSARDNYGYTF
>TRBJ2-6|.|TRBV5-1|.
TGCGCCAGCAGCTTGGCAGGATACTCGGTCCTGACTTTC
CASSLAGYSVLTF
>TRBJ1-4|.|TRBV28|.
TGTGCCAGCAGTTCCCGGTTAAATGAAAAACTGTTTTTT
CASSSRLNEKLFF
>TRBJ2-1|once|TRBV15|.
TGTGCCACCAGCAGAACACCAGTGACAGGCGTGCCCTACAATGAGCAGTTCTTC
CATSRTPVTGVPYNEQFF
>TRBJ1-1|.|TRBV28|TRBD1
TGTGCCAGCAGCACCGGACAGGCCCTTTTTCGAGAAGCTTTCTTT
CASSTGQALFREAFF
>TRBJ1-1|once|TRBV30|TRBD1
TGTGCCTGGACTCGAACAGGGGCCCCCACTGAAGCTTTCTTT
CAWTRTGAPTEAFF
>TRBJ2-7|.|TRBV11-1|.
TGTGCCAGCAGCCACGGGGCCTACGAGCAGTACTTC
CASSHGAYEQYF
>TRBJ2-2|.|TRBV7-3|.
TGTGCCAGCAGCTTATCCGGGGAGCTGTTTTTT
CASSLSGELFF
>TRBJ2-7|once|TRBV5-1|TRBD2
TGCGCCAGCAGCTTGATGGTAGCGGGAAACCACTACGAGCAGTACTTC
CASSLMVAGNHYEQYF
>TRBJ2-1|.|TRBV6-1|TRBD2
TGTGCCAGCAGTGAGTCGGGCGGGAGCTGGGGAAATGAGCAGTTCTTC
CASSESGGSWGNEQFF